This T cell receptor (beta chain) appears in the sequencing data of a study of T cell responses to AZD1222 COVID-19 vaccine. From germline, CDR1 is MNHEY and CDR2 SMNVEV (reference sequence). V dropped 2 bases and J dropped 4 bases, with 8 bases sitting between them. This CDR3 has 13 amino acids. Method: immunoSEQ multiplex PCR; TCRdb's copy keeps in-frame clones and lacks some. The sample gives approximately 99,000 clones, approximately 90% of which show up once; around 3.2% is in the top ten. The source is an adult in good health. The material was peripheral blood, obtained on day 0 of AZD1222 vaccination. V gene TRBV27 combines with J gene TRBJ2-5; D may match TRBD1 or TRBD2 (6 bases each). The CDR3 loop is CASSLGGRETQYF. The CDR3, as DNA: TGTGCCAGCAGTTTAGGGGGGCGAGAGACCCAGTACTTC.